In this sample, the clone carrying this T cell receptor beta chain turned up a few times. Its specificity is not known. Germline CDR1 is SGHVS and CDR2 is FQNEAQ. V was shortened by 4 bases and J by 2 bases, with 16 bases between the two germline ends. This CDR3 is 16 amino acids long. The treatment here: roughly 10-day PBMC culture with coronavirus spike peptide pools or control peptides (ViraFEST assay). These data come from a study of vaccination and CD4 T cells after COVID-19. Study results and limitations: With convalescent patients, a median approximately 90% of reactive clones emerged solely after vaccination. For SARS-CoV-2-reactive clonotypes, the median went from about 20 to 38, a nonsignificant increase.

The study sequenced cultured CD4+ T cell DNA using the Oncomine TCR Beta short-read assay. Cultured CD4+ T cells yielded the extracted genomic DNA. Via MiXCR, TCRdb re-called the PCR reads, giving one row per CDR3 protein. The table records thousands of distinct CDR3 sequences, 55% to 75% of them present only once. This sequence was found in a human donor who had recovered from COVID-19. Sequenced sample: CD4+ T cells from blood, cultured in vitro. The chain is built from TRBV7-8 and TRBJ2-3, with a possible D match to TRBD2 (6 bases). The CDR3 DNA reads TGTGCCAGCAGCTATGGGCGGGAACTGATCACAGATACGCAGTATTTT. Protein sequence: CASSYGRELITDTQYF.